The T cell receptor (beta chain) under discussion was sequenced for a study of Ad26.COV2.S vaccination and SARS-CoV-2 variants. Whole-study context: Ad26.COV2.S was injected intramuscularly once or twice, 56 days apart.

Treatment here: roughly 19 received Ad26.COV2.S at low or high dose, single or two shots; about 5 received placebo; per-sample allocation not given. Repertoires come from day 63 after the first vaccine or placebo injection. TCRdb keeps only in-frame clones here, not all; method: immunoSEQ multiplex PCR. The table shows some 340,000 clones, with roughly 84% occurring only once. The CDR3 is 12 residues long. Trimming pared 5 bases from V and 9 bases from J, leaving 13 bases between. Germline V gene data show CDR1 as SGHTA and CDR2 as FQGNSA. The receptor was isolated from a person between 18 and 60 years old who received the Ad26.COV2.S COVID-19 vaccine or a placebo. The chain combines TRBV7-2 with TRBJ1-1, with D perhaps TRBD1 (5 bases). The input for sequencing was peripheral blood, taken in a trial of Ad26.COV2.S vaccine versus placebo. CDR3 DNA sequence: TGTGCCAGCAGCCCCCCGGGGGGAAAAGCTTTCTTT. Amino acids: CASSPPGGKAFF.